These 8 T cell receptor beta chains originate from one sample sequenced in a study of Ad26.COV2.S vaccination and SARS-CoV-2 variants. Repertoires were generated with immunoSEQ multiplex PCR, while TCRdb's copy carries only in-frame clones and drops some. The data contain about 680,000 clones, approximately 88% of them singletons. Treatment given: roughly 19 received Ad26.COV2.S at low or high dose, single or two shots; five or six received placebo; per-sample allocation not given. Samples came from day 63 after the first vaccine or placebo injection. The sequencing used peripheral blood, collected in a trial of Ad26.COV2.S vaccine versus placebo. Receptor source: a person aged 18-60 years who received the Ad26.COV2.S COVID-19 vaccine or a placebo.

The chain has TRBV7-2 and TRBJ1-4; D is unclear. Trimming stripped 5 bases from V and 2 bases from J, with 18 bases between. The germline V gene encodes CDR1 SGHTA and CDR2 FQGNSA. The CDR3 runs 17 residues. The CDR3 loop is CASSPRRGLWTNEKLFF. The CDR3 nucleotides are TGTGCCAGCAGCCCTCGGCGTGGACTGTGGACTAATGAAAAACTGTTTTTT.

The chain joins TRBV7-8 to TRBJ2-7, with TRBD1 matching over 8 bases. The ends lost 5 bases at V and 5 bases at J; junction bases unmatched: 5. This CDR3 contains 13 residues. Germline-derived CDR1 and CDR2 are SGHVS and FQNEAQ. CDR3 sequence (DNA): TGTGCCAGCAGCCCGGACAGGGACGACGAGCAGTACTTC. This codes for CASSPDRDDEQYF.

This chain joins TRBV19 and TRBJ2-1, with a tentative D call TRBD2 (6 bases). This CDR3 is built from 13 residues. Trimming removed 5 bases at V and 4 bases at J, with 9 bases between. Germline V gives CDR1 LNHDA, CDR2 SQIVND (reference sequence). The CDR3 region has the DNA TGTGCCAGTAGTGCCGGGGGATACAATGAGCAGTTCTTC. Its protein is CASSAGGYNEQFF.

The V and J genes are TRBV24-1 and TRBJ2-5, with 8 bases aligning to TRBD1. Losses at the gene ends were 5 bases for V and 1 base for J; bases not matched to a gene: 8. CDR3 size: 16 residues. Germline assignment: CDR1 KGHDR and CDR2 SFDVKD. CDR3 nucleotides: TGTGCCACCAGTGCCACGACAGGGGCCCGCCAAGAGACCCAGTACTTC. Amino acids: CATSATTGARQETQYF.

This clone was observed a few times. The CDR3 nucleotides read TGTGCCAGCAGCCAAGAGGCCCCAGGAGCTGGAAACACCATATATTTT. It encodes CASSQEAPGAGNTIYF. The J gene is TRBJ1-3, the V gene TRBV4-2; no clear D gene. This CDR3 contains 16 residues. Germline CDR1 is LGHNA and CDR2 is YNFKEQ. The V end was cut by 0 bases, the J end by 2 bases, with 11 bases between.

The CDR3 region has the DNA TGTGCCAGCAGCCAAGAATCGGAGGGATCGAGAGAGACCCAGTACTTC. Its protein is CASSQESEGSRETQYF. This sequence joins TRBV3-1 (or the pseudogene TRBV3-2) and TRBJ2-5; perhaps TRBD2 as D (6 bases). The CDR3 runs 16 residues. V was cut by 0 bases and J by 4 bases, with 15 bases left in between. Germline CDR1 and CDR2: LGHDT and YNNKEL (reference sequence).

This clone has only a few counts. The CDR3 reads CASSYRGTGMETQYF. For the CDR3, the DNA is TGTGCCAGCAGTTACAGGGGAACCGGTATGGAGACCCAGTACTTC. The chain is built from TRBV6-5 and TRBJ2-5, with D possibly TRBD1 on 5 matching bases. Germline V gene lookup returns CDR1 MNHEY and CDR2 SVGAGI. The V end was cut by 2 bases, the J end by 5 bases, with 15 bases between. The CDR3 has 15 residues.

CDR3 region: CASNKNTTSRVYEQYF. In DNA, the CDR3 is TGCGCCAGCAACAAAAACACGACTAGCAGAGTCTACGAGCAGTACTTC. The chain joins TRBV5-1 to TRBJ2-7; 7 positions match TRBD2. The trim removed 6 bases at V and 3 bases at J, leaving 15 bases unmatched. Germline V gene data show CDR1 as SGHRS and CDR2 as YFSETQ. The CDR3 is 16 amino acids.